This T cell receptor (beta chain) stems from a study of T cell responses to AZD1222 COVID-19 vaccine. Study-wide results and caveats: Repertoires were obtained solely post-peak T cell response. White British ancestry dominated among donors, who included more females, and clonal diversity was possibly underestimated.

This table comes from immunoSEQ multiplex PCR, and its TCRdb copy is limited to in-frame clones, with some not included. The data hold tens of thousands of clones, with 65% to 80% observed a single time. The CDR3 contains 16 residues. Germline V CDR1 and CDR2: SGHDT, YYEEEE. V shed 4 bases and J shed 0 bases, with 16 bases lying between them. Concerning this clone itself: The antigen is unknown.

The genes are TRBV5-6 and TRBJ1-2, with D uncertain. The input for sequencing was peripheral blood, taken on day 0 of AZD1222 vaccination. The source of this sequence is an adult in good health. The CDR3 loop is CASSPARRMSNYGYTF. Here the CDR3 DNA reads TGTGCCAGCAGCCCGGCCAGGAGGATGTCTAACTATGGCTACACCTTC.